This T cell receptor beta chain was sequenced for a study of blood T cell repertoires in COVID-19. Study at large: The study drew acute and convalescent COVID-19 samples from the United States, Italy and Spain. Sample material is recorded as cDNA or gDNA derived from T cells, B-cell-depleted T cells, or PBMCs.

Sequencing was performed with immunoSEQ multiplex PCR; in TCRdb, only in-frame clones are kept and a portion is missing. Here the sample spans a few hundred thousand clones, 85% to 90% being singletons. V was pared by 7 bases and J by 8 bases, with 7 bases between. Germline loops: CDR1 SGDLS, CDR2 YYNGEE. The CDR3 runs 10 residues. Source material: peripheral blood. The sequence was collected from a woman in her 40s who had recovered from COVID-19. The chain uses TRBV9 and TRBJ2-1; D is ambiguous. Written as DNA, the CDR3 is TGTGCCAGCGGGCTGGATGAGCAGTTCTTC. It specifies CASGLDEQFF.